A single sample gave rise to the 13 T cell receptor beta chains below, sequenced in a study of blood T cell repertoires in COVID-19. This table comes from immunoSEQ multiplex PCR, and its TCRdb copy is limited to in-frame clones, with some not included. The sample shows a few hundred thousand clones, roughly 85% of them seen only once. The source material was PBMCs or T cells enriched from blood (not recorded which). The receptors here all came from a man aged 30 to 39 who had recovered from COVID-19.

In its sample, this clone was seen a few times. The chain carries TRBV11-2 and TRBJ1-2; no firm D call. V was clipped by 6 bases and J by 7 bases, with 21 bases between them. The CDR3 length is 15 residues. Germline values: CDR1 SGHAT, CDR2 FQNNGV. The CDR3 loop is CASRSLREPTSGYTF. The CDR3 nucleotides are TGTGCCAGCAGATCCCTCCGGGAGCCTACGAGTGGCTACACCTTC.

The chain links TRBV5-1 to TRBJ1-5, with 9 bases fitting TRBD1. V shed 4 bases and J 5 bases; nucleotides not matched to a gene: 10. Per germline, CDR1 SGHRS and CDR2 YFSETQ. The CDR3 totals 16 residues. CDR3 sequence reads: CASSKGDRVHDQPQHF. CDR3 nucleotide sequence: TGCGCCAGCAGCAAAGGGGACAGGGTACATGATCAGCCCCAGCATTTT. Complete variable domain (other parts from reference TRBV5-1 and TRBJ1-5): KAGVTQTPRYLIKTRGQQVTLSCSPISGHRSVSWYQQTPGQGLQFLFEYFSETQRNKGNFPGRFSGRQFSNSRSEMNVSTLELGDSALYLCASSKGDRVHDQPQHFGDGTRLSIL.

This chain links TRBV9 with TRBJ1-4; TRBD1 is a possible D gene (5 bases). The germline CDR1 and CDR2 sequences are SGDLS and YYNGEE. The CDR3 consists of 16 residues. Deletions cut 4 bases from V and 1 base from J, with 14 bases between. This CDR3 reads CASSSGRGGTNEKLFF. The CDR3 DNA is TGTGCCAGCAGCTCTGGGAGGGGTGGAACTAATGAAAAACTGTTTTTT.

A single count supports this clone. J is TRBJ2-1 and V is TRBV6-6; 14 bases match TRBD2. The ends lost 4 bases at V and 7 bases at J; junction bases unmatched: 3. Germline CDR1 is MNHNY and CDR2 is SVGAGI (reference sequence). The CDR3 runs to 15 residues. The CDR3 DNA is TGTGCCAGCAGTTTGACTAGCGGGGGGGGGAATGAGCAGTTCTTC. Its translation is CASSLTSGGGNEQFF.

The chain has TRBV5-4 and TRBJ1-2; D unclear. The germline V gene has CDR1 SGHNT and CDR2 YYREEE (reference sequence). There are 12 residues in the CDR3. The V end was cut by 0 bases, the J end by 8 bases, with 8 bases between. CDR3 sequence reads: CASSLDLSGYTF. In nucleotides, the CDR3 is TGTGCCAGCAGCTTGGATTTGTCGGGCTACACCTTC.

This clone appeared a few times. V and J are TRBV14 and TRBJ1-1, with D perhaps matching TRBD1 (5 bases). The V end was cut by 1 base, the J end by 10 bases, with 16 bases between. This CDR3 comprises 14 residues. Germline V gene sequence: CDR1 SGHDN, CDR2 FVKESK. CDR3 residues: CASSQGAGMPRAFF. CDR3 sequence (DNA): TGTGCCAGCAGCCAAGGGGCAGGGATGCCTCGAGCTTTCTTT.

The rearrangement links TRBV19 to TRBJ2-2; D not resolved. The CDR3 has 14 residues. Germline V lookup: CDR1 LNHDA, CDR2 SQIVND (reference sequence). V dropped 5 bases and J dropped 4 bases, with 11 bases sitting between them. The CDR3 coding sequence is TGTGCCAGTAGTTTGGCGGCTCCCACCGGGGAGCTGTTTTTT. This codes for CASSLAAPTGELFF.

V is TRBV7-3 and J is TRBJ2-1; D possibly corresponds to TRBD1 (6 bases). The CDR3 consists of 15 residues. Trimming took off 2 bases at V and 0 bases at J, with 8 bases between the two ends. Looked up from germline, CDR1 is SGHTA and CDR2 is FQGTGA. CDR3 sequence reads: CASSLQGSSYNEQFF. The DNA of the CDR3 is TGTGCCAGCAGCTTACAGGGGAGCTCCTACAATGAGCAGTTCTTC.

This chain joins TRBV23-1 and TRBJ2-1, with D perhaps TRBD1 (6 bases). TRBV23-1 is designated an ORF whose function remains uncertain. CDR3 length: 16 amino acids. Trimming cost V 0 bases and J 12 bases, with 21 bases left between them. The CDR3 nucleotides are TGCGCCAGCAGTCAATCGGGGCAGGGGCTCCCCCCTCGGCAGTTCTTC. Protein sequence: CASSQSGQGLPPRQFF.

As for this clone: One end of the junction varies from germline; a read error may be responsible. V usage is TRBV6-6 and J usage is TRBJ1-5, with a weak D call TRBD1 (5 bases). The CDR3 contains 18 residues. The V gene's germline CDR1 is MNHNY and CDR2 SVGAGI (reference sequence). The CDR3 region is CATSGSGRVDFGSQPQHF. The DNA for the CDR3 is TGTGCCACCAGTGGATCGGGCAGGGTCGATTTTGGAAGTCAGCCCCAGCATTTT.

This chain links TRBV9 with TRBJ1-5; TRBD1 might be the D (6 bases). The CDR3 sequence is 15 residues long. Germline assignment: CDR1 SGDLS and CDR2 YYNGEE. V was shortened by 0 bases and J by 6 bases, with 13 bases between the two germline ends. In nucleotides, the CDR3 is TGTGCCAGCAGCGTAGATCCACAGGGAAGTCAGCCCCAGCATTTT. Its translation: CASSVDPQGSQPQHF.

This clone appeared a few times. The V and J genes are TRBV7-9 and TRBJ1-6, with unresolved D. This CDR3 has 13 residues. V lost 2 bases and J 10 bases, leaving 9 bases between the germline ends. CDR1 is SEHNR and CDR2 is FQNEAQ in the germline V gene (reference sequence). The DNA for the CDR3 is TGTGCCAGCAGCTTAATAGAAGCCTCACCCCTCCACTTT. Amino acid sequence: CASSLIEASPLHF.

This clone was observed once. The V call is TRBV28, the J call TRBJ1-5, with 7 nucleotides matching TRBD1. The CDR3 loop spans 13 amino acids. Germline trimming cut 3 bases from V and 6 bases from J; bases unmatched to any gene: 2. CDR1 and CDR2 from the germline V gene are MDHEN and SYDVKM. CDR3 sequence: CASSFSGGQPQHF. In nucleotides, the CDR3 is TGTGCCAGCAGTTTCTCAGGGGGTCAGCCCCAGCATTTT.